What follows are 30 T cell receptor beta chains derived from one specimen sequenced in a study of CD8 T cells in ankylosing spondylitis. TCRdb used MiXCR to reprocess the 5' RACE reads, holding one entry per CDR3 protein. The table includes a few hundred thousand distinct CDR3 sequences, roughly 12% detected once. Findings and caveats of the study: A TCR beta motif of eight or nine highly homologous variants seemed to mark ankylosing spondylitis blood.

These receptors lack a known antigen. Sequenced: blood, either unsorted or a sorted T cell fraction (not recorded which). Receptors were obtained from a male donor with ankylosing spondylitis.

The chain employs TRBV6-1 and TRBJ1-5; 7 nucleotides align to TRBD1. Germline V CDR1 and CDR2: MNHNS, SASEGT. The CDR3 totals 14 residues. Unmatched junction bases numbered 8, after V lost 8 bases and J lost 4 bases. The CDR3: CASGTASSNQPQHF. Here the CDR3 DNA reads TGTGCCAGCGGGACAGCGTCGAGTAATCAGCCCCAGCATTTT.

This clonotype was observed a handful of times. The chain links TRBV5-6 to TRBJ1-1; D ambiguous. V shed 0 bases and J shed 0 bases, with 6 bases lying between them. This CDR3 region has 14 residues. Per the germline V gene, CDR1 is SGHDT and CDR2 is YYEEEE. CDR3 DNA: TGTGCCAGCAGCTTGGCTATGATGAACACTGAAGCTTTCTTT. This sequence encodes CASSLAMMNTEAFF.

This clonotype appeared a few times. This CDR3 is CASGGGPNTEAFF. CDR3 sequence (DNA): TGTGCCAGCGGAGGCGGACCCAACACTGAAGCTTTCTTT. The rearrangement links TRBV27 to TRBJ1-1; the D is unclear. This CDR3 is 13 amino acids long. Trimming took off 8 bases at V and 2 bases at J, with 12 bases between the two ends. In germline, CDR1 is MNHEY, CDR2 SMNVEV (reference sequence).

The rearrangement uses TRBV12-3 or TRBV12-4 and TRBJ1-1; D gene ambiguous. Trimming shortened V by 3 bases and J by 3 bases, and 8 bases separated the two germline ends. CDR3 length equals 13 residues. CDR3 coding DNA: TGTGCCAGCAGTTTCCGTGATGACACTGAAGCTTTCTTT. This sequence encodes CASSFRDDTEAFF.

The chain links TRBV5-6 to TRBJ2-7; D gene ambiguous. Germline CDR1 reads SGHDT; CDR2 reads YYEEEE. CDR3 length: 13 residues. Trimming took 4 bases from V and 3 from J, leaving 11 bases between them. CDR3 bases: TGTGCCAGCAGCCTGGGGATCCTCTACGAGCAGTACTTC. Amino acids: CASSLGILYEQYF.

A few counts support this clonotype. The chain couples TRBV15 to TRBJ2-7; the match to TRBD2 covers 14 bases. The ends lost 2 bases at V and 1 base at J; junction bases unmatched: 13. Germline V gene lookup returns CDR1 LNHNV and CDR2 YYDKDF (reference sequence). The CDR3 runs 20 residues. CDR3 DNA: TGTGCCACCAGCAGACGTCCCGGGACTAGCGGGAGAGGCCGTTCCTACGAGCAGTACTTC. Its translation is CATSRRPGTSGRGRSYEQYF.

This clonotype has at least ten counts. The chain combines TRBV20-1 with TRBJ2-3; unclear D gene. Trimming shortened V by 3 bases and J by 0 bases, and 7 bases separated the two germline ends. Germline-derived CDR1 and CDR2 are DFQATT and SNEGSKA (reference sequence). The CDR3 extends over 13 amino acids. CDR3 in amino acids: CSARQASTDTQYF. The CDR3 nucleotides are TGCAGTGCTAGGCAGGCCAGCACAGATACGCAGTATTTT.

The rearrangement uses TRBV5-1 and TRBJ2-1; possibly TRBD1 for D (6 bases). The CDR3 sequence is 13 residues long. V gave up 2 bases and J gave up 9 bases, with 12 bases separating them. CDR1 is SGHRS and CDR2 is YFSETQ in the germline V gene. DNA of the CDR3: TGCGCCAGCAGCTTCTCGCAGGGGAGTGAGCAGTTCTTC. It codes for CASSFSQGSEQFF.

This chain joins TRBV6-5 and TRBJ1-4, with unresolved D. The V end was cut by 0 bases, the J end by 5 bases, with 7 bases between. The CDR3 is 14 residues long. Germline V gene lookup returns CDR1 MNHEY and CDR2 SVGAGI. The CDR3 nucleotides read TGTGCCAGCAGTTACTCATCAGGAAATGAAAAACTGTTTTTT. It yields the protein CASSYSSGNEKLFF.

The genes are TRBV5-1 and TRBJ1-1; a possible D gene is TRBD1 (5 bases). The CDR3 length is 16 residues. Between the trimmed V and J ends, which lost 7 bases and 3 bases, there was a span of 22 bases. Germline V gene sequence: CDR1 SGHRS, CDR2 YFSETQ. DNA for the CDR3: TGCGCCAGCTCCCAACAGGTTGGGGGGTTGGACACTGAAGCTTTCTTT. Protein: CASSQQVGGLDTEAFF.

This chain uses TRBV14 with TRBJ2-1, with D possibly being TRBD2 (5 bases). The V gene's germline CDR1 is SGHDN and CDR2 FVKESK. There are 14 residues in the CDR3. V lost 1 base and J 4 bases, leaving 8 bases between the germline ends. CDR3 region: CASSQASGYNEQFF. The CDR3 bases are TGTGCCAGCAGCCAAGCCTCGGGATACAATGAGCAGTTCTTC.

This chain connects TRBV5-1 to TRBJ2-1, with 7 nucleotides matching TRBD2. The length of the CDR3 is 16 residues. V lost 2 bases, J lost 4 bases, and 9 bases stayed unmatched. Germline loops: CDR1 SGHRS, CDR2 YFSETQ. CDR3 residues: CASSFGRDYLYNEQFF. CDR3 sequence (DNA): TGCGCCAGCAGCTTTGGTCGGGACTACTTATACAATGAGCAGTTCTTC.

This clonotype appeared a single time. This sequence joins TRBV20-1 and TRBJ1-1, with D unresolved. V lost 3 bases to trimming and J lost 1 base, with 9 bases between them. The CDR3 extends over 13 amino acids. Germline CDR1 is DFQATT and CDR2 is SNEGSKA (reference sequence). CDR3 residues: CSARASGNTEAFF. CDR3 in DNA: TGCAGTGCTAGGGCCTCCGGGAACACTGAAGCTTTCTTT.

This sequence joins TRBV11-3 and TRBJ2-3; D is possibly TRBD1 (6 bases). Looked up from germline, CDR1 is SGHNT and CDR2 is YENEEA. V lost 2 bases, J lost 4 bases, and 10 bases lay in between. This CDR3 has 14 amino acids. CDR3 sequence: CASSLTAGADTQYF. The CDR3 DNA follows: TGTGCCAGCAGCTTAACGGCAGGGGCAGATACGCAGTATTTT.

The gene calls are TRBV5-5 and TRBJ2-3; 7 bases are a match to TRBD2. The CDR3 contains 14 residues. V lost 4 bases and J lost 5; bases outside the gene matches: 7. Germline CDR1 reads SGHKS; CDR2 reads YYEKEE (reference sequence). CDR3 sequence: CASSVGGNRDTQYF. In nucleotides, the CDR3 is TGTGCCAGCAGCGTGGGGGGGAACAGAGATACGCAGTATTTT.

The rearrangement links TRBV27 to TRBJ2-7; D is possibly TRBD1 (6 bases). V was pared by 5 bases and J by 2 bases, with 10 bases between. This CDR3 is built from 13 residues. From germline, CDR1 is MNHEY and CDR2 SMNVEV (reference sequence). The CDR3 DNA sequence: TGTGCCAGCAGTACAGGGCCCACCTACGAGCAGTACTTC. Protein sequence: CASSTGPTYEQYF.

This clonotype was seen ten or more times. The V and J genes are TRBV5-1 and TRBJ1-2, with D possibly matching TRBD1 (5 bases). This CDR3 contains 15 residues. The V end lost 4 bases, the J end lost 3 bases, and 16 bases lay between the germline ends. CDR1 is SGHRS, CDR2 YFSETQ, per germline. The CDR3 DNA reads as TGCGCCAGCAGCGGGCAGGGTGGTTTCGACTATGGCTACACCTTC. It codes for CASSGQGGFDYGYTF.

Only a few counts were recorded for this clonotype. The gene calls are TRBV6-1 and TRBJ1-4; TRBD1 is a possible D gene (6 bases). Germline V gene lookup returns CDR1 MNHNS and CDR2 SASEGT. The CDR3 contains 14 residues. Trimming pared 6 bases from V and 8 bases from J, leaving 16 bases between. CDR3 bases: TGTGCCAGCAGCCAGACAACTAGGGGGGAAAAACTGTTTTTT. This encodes CASSQTTRGEKLFF.

Many counts were recorded for this clonotype. The rearrangement joins TRBV6-6 to TRBJ2-2; D remains unclear. Trimming shortened V by 5 bases and J by 6 bases, and 10 bases separated the two germline ends. This CDR3 spans 13 amino acids. The V gene's germline CDR1 is MNHNY and CDR2 SVGAGI (reference sequence). The CDR3 is CASSQISSGELFF. For the CDR3, the DNA is TGTGCCAGCAGTCAAATCAGCTCCGGGGAGCTGTTTTTT.

This clonotype was seen a handful of times. The CDR3 protein is CASSLYSDTEAFF. The CDR3 nucleotides read TGCGCCAGCAGCTTGTATTCAGACACTGAAGCTTTCTTT. The chain is built from TRBV5-1 and TRBJ1-1; no clear D. This CDR3 is built from 13 residues. V lost 1 base, J lost 3 bases, and 7 bases lay in between. From germline, CDR1 is SGHRS and CDR2 YFSETQ.

This clonotype was seen more than once but under ten times. This chain links TRBV3-1 with TRBJ2-3, with D tentatively TRBD2 (6 bases). Deletions cut 4 bases from V and 6 bases from J, with 20 bases between. The CDR3 has 16 amino acids. Germline lookup yields CDR1 LGHDT and CDR2 YNNKEL (reference sequence). Here the CDR3 reads CASSPDWGTREDTQYF. In DNA, the CDR3 is TGTGCCAGCAGCCCCGACTGGGGGACCCGGGAGGATACGCAGTATTTT.

This clonotype came up many times. V gene TRBV29-1 combines with J gene TRBJ2-7, with TRBD2 identical over 7 bases. Germline V lookup: CDR1 SQVTM, CDR2 ANQGSEA. The CDR3 loop spans 12 amino acids. CDR3 nucleotides: TGCAACCCGGGGGAGGGAGCCTACGAGCAGTACGTC. Amino acid sequence: CNPGEGAYEQYV.

This clonotype has a count of ten or more. This sequence joins TRBV20-1 and TRBJ1-1; no clear D gene. Germline V gives CDR1 DFQATT, CDR2 SNEGSKA (reference sequence). The V end was cut by 1 base, the J end by 1 base, with 10 bases between. This CDR3 has 14 amino acids. The CDR3 reads CSARAPHTNTEAFF. In DNA form, the CDR3 reads TGCAGTGCTAGAGCGCCTCACACGAACACTGAAGCTTTCTTT.

The chain combines TRBV11-3 with TRBJ2-1, with D possibly matching TRBD2 (5 bases). This CDR3 region has 15 residues. V lost 1 base to trimming and J lost 6 bases, with 13 bases between them. Germline V gene lookup returns CDR1 SGHNT and CDR2 YENEEA. CDR3 protein: CASSLGGKVRNEQFF. The CDR3 region has the DNA TGTGCCAGCAGCTTAGGAGGGAAAGTACGCAATGAGCAGTTCTTC.

The J gene is TRBJ1-1, the V gene TRBV5-1; D is undetermined. Germline assignment: CDR1 SGHRS and CDR2 YFSETQ. The CDR3 loop spans 10 amino acids. Trimming removed 9 bases at V and 5 bases at J, with 8 bases between. The CDR3 region is CATPGTEAFF. The CDR3, as DNA: TGCGCCACCCCGGGGACTGAAGCTTTCTTT.

This clonotype was observed a few times. The chain links TRBV20-1 to TRBJ1-1; tentatively, D is TRBD1 (5 bases). CDR3 length: 14 residues. Germline CDR1 is DFQATT and CDR2 is SNEGSKA (reference sequence). The CDR3 bases are TGCAGCCCTTACGGTTCGGGGGGTCGCACTGAAGCTTTCTTT. Translated, it gives CSPYGSGGRTEAFF.

In its sample, this clonotype was seen many times. The chain has TRBV7-2 and TRBJ2-5, with 8 nucleotides matching TRBD1. This CDR3 has 15 residues. CDR1 and CDR2 (germline): SGHTA, FQGNSA. With 6 bases clipped from V and 0 bases from J, the junction kept 6 bases outside the gene matches. The CDR3 region is CASSLGQGYQETQYF. The CDR3 nucleotides read TGTGCCAGCAGTCTCGGACAGGGATACCAAGAGACCCAGTACTTC.

The gene calls are TRBV5-6 and TRBJ2-7; 10 bases line up with TRBD1. V lost 4 bases and J lost 2; bases outside the gene matches: 6. There are 15 residues in the CDR3. CDR1 and CDR2 from the germline V gene are SGHDT and YYEEEE. This chain's CDR3 is CASSRTGTGAYEQYF. CDR3 coding DNA: TGTGCCAGCAGCAGAACCGGGACAGGGGCCTACGAGCAGTACTTC.

This clonotype was recorded at least ten times. The chain's CDR3 is CASSPMGLASGELFF. CDR3 in DNA: TGTGCCAGCAGCCCGATGGGCCTAGCGAGCGGGGAGCTGTTTTTT. This rearrangement joins TRBV3-1 to TRBJ2-2, with TRBD2 as a possible D gene (6 bases). V lost 4 bases and J lost 7, with 16 bases in between. Germline CDR1 is LGHDT and CDR2 is YNNKEL (reference sequence). This CDR3 region has 15 residues. The variable domain in full, with the rest retrieved from reference TRBV3-1 and TRBJ2-2, is DTAVSQTPKYLVTQMGNDKSIKCEQNLGHDTMYWYKQDSKKFLKIMFSYNNKELIINETVPNRFSPKSPDKAHLNLHINSLELGDSAVYFCASSPMGLASGELFFGEGSRLTVL.

This chain joins TRBV29-1 and TRBJ1-5, with 10 bases identical to TRBD1. CDR1 SQVTM and CDR2 ANQGSEA come from the germline V gene. V dropped 4 bases and J dropped 7; count of bases not matched to a gene: 7. The CDR3 is made up of 14 amino acids. CDR3 sequence reads: CSVGGDRGGQPQHF. The CDR3 nucleotides are TGCAGCGTTGGCGGGGACAGGGGAGGGCAGCCCCAGCATTTT.